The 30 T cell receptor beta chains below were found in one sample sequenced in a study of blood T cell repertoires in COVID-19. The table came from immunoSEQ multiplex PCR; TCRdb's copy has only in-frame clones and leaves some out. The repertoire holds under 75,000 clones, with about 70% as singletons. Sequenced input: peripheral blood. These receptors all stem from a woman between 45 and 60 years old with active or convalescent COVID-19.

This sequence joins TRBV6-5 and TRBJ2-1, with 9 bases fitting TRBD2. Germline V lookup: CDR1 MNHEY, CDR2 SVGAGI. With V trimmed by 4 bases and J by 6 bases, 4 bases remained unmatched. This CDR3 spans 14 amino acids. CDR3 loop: CASSFLAGTNEQFF. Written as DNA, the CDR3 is TGTGCCAGCAGTTTCCTAGCGGGAACCAATGAGCAGTTCTTC.

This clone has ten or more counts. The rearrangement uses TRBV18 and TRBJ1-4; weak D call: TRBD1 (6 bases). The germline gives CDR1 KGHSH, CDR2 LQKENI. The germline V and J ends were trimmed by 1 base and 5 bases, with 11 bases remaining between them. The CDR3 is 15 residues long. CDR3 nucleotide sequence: TGTGCCAGCTCACCACTCCAGGGGAGCAATGAAAAACTGTTTTTT. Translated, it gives CASSPLQGSNEKLFF.

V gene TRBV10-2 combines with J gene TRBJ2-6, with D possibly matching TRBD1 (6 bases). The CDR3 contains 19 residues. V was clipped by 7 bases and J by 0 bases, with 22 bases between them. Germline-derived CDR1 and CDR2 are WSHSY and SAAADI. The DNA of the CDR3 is TGCGCCAGCACATCACAGTGGACAGTCCCTTTCTCTGGGGCCAACGTCCTGACTTTC. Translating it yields CASTSQWTVPFSGANVLTF.

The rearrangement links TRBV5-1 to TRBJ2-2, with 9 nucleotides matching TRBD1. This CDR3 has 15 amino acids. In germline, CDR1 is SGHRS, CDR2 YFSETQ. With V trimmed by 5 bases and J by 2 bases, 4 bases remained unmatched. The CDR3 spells CASRGGQGNTGELFF. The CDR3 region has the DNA TGCGCCAGCAGGGGGGGACAGGGAAACACCGGGGAGCTGTTTTTT.

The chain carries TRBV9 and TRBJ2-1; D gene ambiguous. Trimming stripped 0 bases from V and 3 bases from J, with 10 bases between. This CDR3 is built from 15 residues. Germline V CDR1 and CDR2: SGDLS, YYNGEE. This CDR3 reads CASSVGSAVYNEQFF. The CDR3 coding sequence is TGTGCCAGCAGCGTAGGGTCCGCAGTCTACAATGAGCAGTTCTTC. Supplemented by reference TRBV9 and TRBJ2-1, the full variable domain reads DSGVTQTPKHLITATGQRVTLRCSPRSGDLSVYWYQQSLDQGLQFLIQYYNGEERAKGNILERFSAQQFPDLHSELNLSSLELGDSALYFCASSVGSAVYNEQFFGPGTRLTVL.

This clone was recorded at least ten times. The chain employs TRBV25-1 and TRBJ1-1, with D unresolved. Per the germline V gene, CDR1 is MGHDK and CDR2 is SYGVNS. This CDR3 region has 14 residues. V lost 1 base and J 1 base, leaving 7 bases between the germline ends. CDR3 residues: CASSEFGRNTEAFF. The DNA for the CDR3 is TGTGCCAGCAGTGAATTCGGTAGGAACACTGAAGCTTTCTTT.

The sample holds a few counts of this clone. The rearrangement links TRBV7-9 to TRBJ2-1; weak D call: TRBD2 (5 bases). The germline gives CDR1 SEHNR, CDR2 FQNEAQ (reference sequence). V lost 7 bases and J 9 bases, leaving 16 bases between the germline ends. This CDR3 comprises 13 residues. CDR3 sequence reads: CASTTIEGLEQFF. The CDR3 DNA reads TGTGCCAGCACTACAATCGAGGGCCTTGAGCAGTTCTTC.

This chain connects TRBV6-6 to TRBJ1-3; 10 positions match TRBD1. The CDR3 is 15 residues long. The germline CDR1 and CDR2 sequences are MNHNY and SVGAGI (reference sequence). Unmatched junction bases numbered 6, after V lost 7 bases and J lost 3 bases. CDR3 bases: TGTGCCAGCACCCTGGACAGGGGGTATGGAAACACCATATATTTT. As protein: CASTLDRGYGNTIYF.

CDR3 nucleotide sequence: TGTGCCAGCAGCTTAGGGGTGGCGGGAGGGCTTTACGAGCAGTACTTC. Amino acids: CASSLGVAGGLYEQYF. V and J are TRBV13 and TRBJ2-7, with 9 bases that match TRBD2. The junction had 7 bases not matched to a gene; V was cut back by 0 bases and J by 4 bases. Germline CDR1 reads PRHDT; CDR2 reads FYEKMQ (reference sequence). The CDR3 spans 16 residues. Drawing the rest from reference TRBV13 and TRBJ2-7, the complete variable domain is AAGVIQSPRHLIKEKRETATLKCYPIPRHDTVYWYQQGPGQDPQFLISFYEKMQSDKGSIPDRFSAQQFSDYHSELNMSSLELGDSALYFCASSLGVAGGLYEQYFGPGTRLTVT.

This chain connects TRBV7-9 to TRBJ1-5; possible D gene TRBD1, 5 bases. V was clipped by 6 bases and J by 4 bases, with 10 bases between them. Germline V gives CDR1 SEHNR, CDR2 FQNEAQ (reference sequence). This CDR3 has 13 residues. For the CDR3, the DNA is TGTGCCAGCAGTGGAGGGGAGAATCAGCCCCAGCATTTT. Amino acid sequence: CASSGGENQPQHF.

CDR3 bases: TGTGCCAGCTCACCCTTGGACAGGGCGGACACTGAAGCTTTCTTT. Translating gives CASSPLDRADTEAFF. V is TRBV18 and J is TRBJ1-1; 8 nucleotides align to TRBD1. V lost 3 bases to trimming and J lost 3 bases; unmatched junction nucleotides: 6. Germline V gene sequence: CDR1 KGHSH, CDR2 LQKENI. The CDR3 covers 15 residues. The full variable domain, in which reference TRBV18 and TRBJ1-1 provide the parts outside the CDR3, is NAGVMQNPRHLVRRRGQEARLRCSPMKGHSHVYWYRQLPEEGLKFMVYLQKENIIDESGMPKERFSAEFPKEGPSILRIQQVVRGDSAAYFCASSPLDRADTEAFFGQGTRLTVV.

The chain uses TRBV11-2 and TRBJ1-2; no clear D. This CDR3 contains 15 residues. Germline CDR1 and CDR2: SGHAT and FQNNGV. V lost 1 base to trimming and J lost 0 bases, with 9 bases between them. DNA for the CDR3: TGTGCCAGCAGCTTAGTACAAACAACTAACTATGGCTACACCTTC. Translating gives CASSLVQTTNYGYTF.

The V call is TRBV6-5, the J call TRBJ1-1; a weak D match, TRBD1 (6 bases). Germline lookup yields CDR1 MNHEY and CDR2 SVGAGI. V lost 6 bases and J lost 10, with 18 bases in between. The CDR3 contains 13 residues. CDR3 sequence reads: CASRGGQGGVAFF. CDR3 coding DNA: TGTGCCAGCAGGGGGGGGCAGGGAGGTGTAGCTTTCTTT.

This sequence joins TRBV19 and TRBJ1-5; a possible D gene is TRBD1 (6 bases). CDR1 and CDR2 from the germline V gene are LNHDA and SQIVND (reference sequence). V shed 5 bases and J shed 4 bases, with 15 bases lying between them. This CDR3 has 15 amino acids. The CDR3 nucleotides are TGTGCCAGTAGTCCGATAGGACAGCGAAATCAGCCCCAGCATTTT. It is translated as CASSPIGQRNQPQHF.

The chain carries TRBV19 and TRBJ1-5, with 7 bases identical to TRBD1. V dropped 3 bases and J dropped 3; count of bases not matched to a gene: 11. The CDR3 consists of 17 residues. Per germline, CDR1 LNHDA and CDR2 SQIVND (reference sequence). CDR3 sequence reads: CASSITPGTAYNQPQHF. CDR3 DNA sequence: TGTGCCAGTAGTATCACTCCCGGGACAGCTTACAATCAGCCCCAGCATTTT.

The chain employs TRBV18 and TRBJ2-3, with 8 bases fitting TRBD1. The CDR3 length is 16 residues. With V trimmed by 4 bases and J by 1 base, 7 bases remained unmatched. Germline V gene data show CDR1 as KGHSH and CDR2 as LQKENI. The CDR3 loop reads CASSLLRGRGTDTQYF. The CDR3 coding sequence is TGTGCCAGCTCACTACTCAGGGGGCGAGGCACAGATACGCAGTATTTT. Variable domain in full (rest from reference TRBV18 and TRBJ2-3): NAGVMQNPRHLVRRRGQEARLRCSPMKGHSHVYWYRQLPEEGLKFMVYLQKENIIDESGMPKERFSAEFPKEGPSILRIQQVVRGDSAAYFCASSLLRGRGTDTQYFGPGTRLTVL.

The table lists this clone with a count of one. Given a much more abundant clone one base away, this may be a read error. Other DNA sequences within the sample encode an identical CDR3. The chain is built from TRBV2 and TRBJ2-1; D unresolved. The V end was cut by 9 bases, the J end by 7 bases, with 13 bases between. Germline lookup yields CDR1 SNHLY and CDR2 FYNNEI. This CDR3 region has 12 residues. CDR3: CASSLAQNEQFF. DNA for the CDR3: TGTGCCAGTAGCCTGGCGCAGAATGAGCAGTTCTTC.

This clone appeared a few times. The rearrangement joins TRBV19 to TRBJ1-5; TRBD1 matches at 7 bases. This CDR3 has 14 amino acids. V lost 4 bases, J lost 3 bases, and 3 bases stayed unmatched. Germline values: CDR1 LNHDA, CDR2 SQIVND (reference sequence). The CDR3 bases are TGTGCCAGTAGTACGACAGGGAACAATCAGCCCCAGCATTTT. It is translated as CASSTTGNNQPQHF.

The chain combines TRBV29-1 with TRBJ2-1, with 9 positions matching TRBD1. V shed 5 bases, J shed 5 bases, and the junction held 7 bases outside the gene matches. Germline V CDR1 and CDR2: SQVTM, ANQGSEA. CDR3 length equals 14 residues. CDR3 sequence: CSVTGTGFNNEQFF. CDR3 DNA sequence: TGCAGCGTTACCGGGACAGGGTTTAACAATGAGCAGTTCTTC.

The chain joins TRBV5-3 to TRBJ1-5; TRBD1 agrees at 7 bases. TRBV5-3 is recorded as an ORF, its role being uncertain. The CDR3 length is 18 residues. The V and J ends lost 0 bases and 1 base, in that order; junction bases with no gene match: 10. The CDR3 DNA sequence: TGTGCCAGAAGCTTGGAGGGGACAGACCCACGAAGCAATCAGCCCCAGCATTTT. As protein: CARSLEGTDPRSNQPQHF.

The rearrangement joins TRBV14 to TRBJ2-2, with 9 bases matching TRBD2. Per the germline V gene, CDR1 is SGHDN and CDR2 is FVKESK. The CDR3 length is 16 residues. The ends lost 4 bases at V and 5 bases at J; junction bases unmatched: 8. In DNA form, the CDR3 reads TGTGCCAGCAGCCGATTTAGCGGGAGTGGGACCGGGGAGCTGTTTTTT. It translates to CASSRFSGSGTGELFF. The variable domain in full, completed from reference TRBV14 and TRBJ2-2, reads EAGVTQFPSHSVIEKGQTVTLRCDPISGHDNLYWYRRVMGKEIKFLLHFVKESKQDESGMPNNRFLAERTGGTYSTLKVQPAELEDSGVYFCASSRFSGSGTGELFFGEGSRLTVL.

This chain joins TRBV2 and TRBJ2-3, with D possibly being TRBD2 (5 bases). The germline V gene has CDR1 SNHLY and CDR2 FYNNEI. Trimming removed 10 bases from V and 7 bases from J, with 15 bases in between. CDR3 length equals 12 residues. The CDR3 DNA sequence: TGTGCCACCGAAGTAGAGGGAAATACGCAGTATTTT. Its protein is CATEVEGNTQYF.

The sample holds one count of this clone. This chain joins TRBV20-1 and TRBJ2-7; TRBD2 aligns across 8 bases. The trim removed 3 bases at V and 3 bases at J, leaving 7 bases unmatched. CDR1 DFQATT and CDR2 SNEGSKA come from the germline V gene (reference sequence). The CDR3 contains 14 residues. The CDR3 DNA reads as TGCAGTGCTAGTCCCTGGCTAGCGGGCTACGAGCAGTACTTC. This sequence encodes CSASPWLAGYEQYF.

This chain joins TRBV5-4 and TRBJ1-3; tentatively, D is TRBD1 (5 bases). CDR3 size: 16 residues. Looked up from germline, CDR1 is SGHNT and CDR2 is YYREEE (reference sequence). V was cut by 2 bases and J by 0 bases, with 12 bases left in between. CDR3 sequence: CASSFQGRNSGNTIYF. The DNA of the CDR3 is TGTGCCAGCAGCTTTCAGGGTCGGAACTCTGGAAACACCATATATTTT.

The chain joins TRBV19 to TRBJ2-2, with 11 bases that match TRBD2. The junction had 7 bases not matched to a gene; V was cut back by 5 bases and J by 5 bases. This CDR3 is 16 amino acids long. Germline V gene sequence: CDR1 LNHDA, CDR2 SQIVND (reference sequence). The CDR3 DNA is TGTGCCAGTAGTGGTGCGACTAGCGGGGAGACCGGGGAGCTGTTTTTT. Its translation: CASSGATSGETGELFF.

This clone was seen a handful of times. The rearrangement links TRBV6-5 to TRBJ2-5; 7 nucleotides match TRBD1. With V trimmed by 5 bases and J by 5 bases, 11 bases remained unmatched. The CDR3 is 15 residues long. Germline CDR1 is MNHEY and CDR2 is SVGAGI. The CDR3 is CASSTSLTGRETQYF. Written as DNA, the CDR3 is TGTGCCAGCAGTACCTCCCTGACAGGGCGGGAGACCCAGTACTTC.

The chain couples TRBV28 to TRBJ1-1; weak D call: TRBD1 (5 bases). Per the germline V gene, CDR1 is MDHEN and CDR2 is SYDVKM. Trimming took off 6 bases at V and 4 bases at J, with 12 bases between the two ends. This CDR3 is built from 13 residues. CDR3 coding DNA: TGTGCCAGCAGGCAAAGCGGGACCACTGAAGCTTTCTTT. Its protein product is CASRQSGTTEAFF. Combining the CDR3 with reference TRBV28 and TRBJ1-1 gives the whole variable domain DVKVTQSSRYLVKRTGEKVFLECVQDMDHENMFWYRQDPGLGLRLIYFSYDVKMKEKGDIPEGYSVSREKKERFSLILESASTNQTSMYLCASRQSGTTEAFFGQGTRLTVV.

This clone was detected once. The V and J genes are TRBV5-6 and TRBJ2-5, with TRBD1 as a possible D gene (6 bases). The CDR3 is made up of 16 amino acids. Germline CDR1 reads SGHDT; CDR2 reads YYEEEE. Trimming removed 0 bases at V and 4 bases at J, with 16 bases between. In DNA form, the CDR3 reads TGTGCCAGCAGCTTGGCCTGGGGCAGGGGCGGAGAGACCCAGTACTTC. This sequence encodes CASSLAWGRGGETQYF.

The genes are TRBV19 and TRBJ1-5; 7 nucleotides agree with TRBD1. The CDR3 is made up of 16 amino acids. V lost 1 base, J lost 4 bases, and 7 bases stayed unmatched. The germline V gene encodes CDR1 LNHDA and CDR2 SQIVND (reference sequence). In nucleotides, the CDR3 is TGTGCCAGTAGTATAGGGGGACAGCTGGCGAATCAGCCCCAGCATTTT. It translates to CASSIGGQLANQPQHF.

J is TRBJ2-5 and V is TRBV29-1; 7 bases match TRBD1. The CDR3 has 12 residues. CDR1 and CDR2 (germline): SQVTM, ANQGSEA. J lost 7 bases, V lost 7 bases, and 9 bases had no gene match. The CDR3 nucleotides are TGCAGCGCCGGACAGGCCCAGGGGACCCAGTACTTC. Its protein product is CSAGQAQGTQYF.